These T cell receptor beta chains were read from a single sample in a study of Graves' ophthalmopathy and Graves' hyperthyroidism. MiXCR, applied by TCRdb to the multiplex PCR reads, yields one record per CDR3 protein. The profile shows almost 400,000 distinct CDR3 sequences, approximately 16% of them singletons. Sequencing used peripheral blood. The source is a young woman with Graves' ophthalmopathy. Each CDR3 is given with its conserved first and last residue. D genes are given only for firm matches. Clone size is shown for a subset of rows, as once, few, many or a class of expanded clone.

TRBJ2-3	many	TRBD2	TRBV28	CASSPPAGGTDTQYF	TGTGCCAGCAGCCCCCCGGCGGGAGGTACAGATACGCAGTATTTT
TRBJ2-7	many	TRBD1	TRBV6-5	CASISGQSYEQYF	TGTGCCAGCATCTCGGGACAGTCCTACGAGCAGTACTTC
TRBJ2-5	-	-	TRBV12-3/TRBV12-4	CASRDTKGGETQYF	TGTGCCAGCAGAGACACTAAGGGGGGTGAGACCCAGTACTTC
TRBJ1-1	many	-	TRBV20-1	CSAIGPLTGSNTEAFF	TGCAGTGCTATCGGGCCCTTGACGGGGTCGAACACTGAAGCTTTCTTT
TRBJ2-5	many	-	TRBV6-5	CASGPGHGMSETQYF	TGTGCCAGCGGACCGGGACATGGGATGAGCGAGACCCAGTACTTC
TRBJ2-7	-	TRBD1	TRBV6-2/TRBV6-3	CASSYGQEVSYEQYF	TGTGCCAGCAGTTACGGACAGGAGGTTTCCTACGAGCAGTACTTC
TRBJ2-7	-	TRBD1	TRBV6-1	CASGWTGGAGYEQYF	TGTGCCAGCGGGTGGACAGGGGGCGCGGGCTACGAGCAGTACTTC
TRBJ1-5	many	TRBD1	TRBV6-2/TRBV6-3	CASSLGTGGVYNQPQHF	TGTGCCAGCAGCCTCGGGACAGGGGGAGTTTACAATCAGCCCCAGCATTTT
TRBJ2-7	-	-	TRBV6-2/TRBV6-3	CASSYILLRNSYEQYF	TGTGCCAGCAGTTATATACTCCTAAGGAATTCCTACGAGCAGTACTTC
TRBJ1-5	many	-	TRBV6-1	CASRISSLFDQPQHF	TGTGCCAGCAGGATATCCTCGCTATTCGATCAGCCCCAGCATTTT
TRBJ2-7	few	-	TRBV28	CASSLIRGIYEQYF	TGTGCCAGCAGTCTGATAAGGGGTATCTACGAGCAGTACTTC
TRBJ2-2	many	-	TRBV11-2	CATLPDRINTGELFF	TGTGCCACCCTCCCCGACAGAATAAACACCGGGGAGCTGTTTTTT
TRBJ1-3	many	-	TRBV20-1	CSASTSGNTIYF	TGCAGTGCTTCTACCTCTGGAAACACCATATATTTT
TRBJ1-1	many	-	TRBV28	CASRFQGANTEAFF	TGTGCCAGCAGATTCCAGGGAGCTAACACTGAAGCTTTCTTT
TRBJ1-1	many	-	TRBV5-1	CASSLAPSGFAEAFF	TGCGCCAGCAGCTTGGCCCCATCGGGTTTCGCTGAAGCTTTCTTT
TRBJ1-1	-	-	TRBV25-1	CASSERHANTEAFF	TGTGCCAGCAGCGAAAGACACGCGAACACTGAAGCTTTCTTT
TRBJ2-7	many	TRBD2	TRBV7-2	CASSLGLAMHKQYF	TGTGCCAGCAGCTTAGGACTAGCGATGCACAAGCAGTACTTC
TRBJ1-2	many	-	TRBV7-2	CASSLAWQGRGYTF	TGTGCCAGCAGCTTAGCCTGGCAGGGGCGAGGCTACACCTTC
TRBJ2-7	-	-	TRBV25-1	CASRVGSAARRSSYEQYF	TGTGCCAGCAGAGTAGGGTCCGCGGCAAGACGGAGTTCCTACGAGCAGTACTTC
TRBJ1-6	few	-	TRBV3-1	CASSRAPGGNSPLHF	TGTGCCAGCAGCCGCGCCCCGGGGGGAAATTCACCCCTCCACTTT
TRBJ2-5	-	TRBD2	TRBV6-1	CASSAGTSGWETQYF	TGTGCCAGCAGTGCCGGGACTAGCGGTTGGGAGACCCAGTACTTC
TRBJ2-5	many	TRBD2	TRBV11-2	CASRSPGLAGGPKETQYF	TGTGCCAGCAGATCCCCGGGACTAGCGGGGGGGCCCAAAGAGACCCAGTACTTC
TRBJ2-7	-	TRBD1	TRBV6-1	CASSERPAGTGAYEQYF	TGTGCCAGCAGTGAACGACCCGCCGGGACAGGGGCCTACGAGCAGTACTTC
TRBJ2-5	-	TRBD2	TRBV6-2/TRBV6-3	CASTNRLAGGIWETQYF	TGTGCCAGCACCAACCGGCTAGCGGGAGGTATATGGGAGACCCAGTACTTC
TRBJ2-7	many	-	TRBV20-1	CSANLQGLDEQYF	TGCAGTGCCAATCTACAGGGTTTGGACGAGCAGTACTTC
TRBJ2-5	-	TRBD1	TRBV6-5	CASSYSWHRGIETQYF	TGTGCCAGCAGTTACTCGTGGCACAGGGGTATAGAGACCCAGTACTTC
TRBJ2-2	many	-	TRBV11-2	CASSPSLTASNTGELFF	TGTGCCAGCAGCCCGAGTCTTACAGCATCGAACACCGGGGAGCTGTTTTTT
TRBJ2-7	many	-	TRBV20-1	CSGAKDRAREQCF	TGCAGTGGGGCTAAGGACCGGGCGAGGGAGCAGTGCTTC
TRBJ2-5	-	TRBD2	TRBV10-3	CAISDAFPVGLAGAETQYF	TGTGCCATCAGTGACGCTTTCCCGGTTGGGCTAGCGGGCGCGGAGACCCAGTACTTC
TRBJ2-2	many	-	TRBV30	CAWSPTNTGELFF	TGTGCCTGGAGTCCTACGAACACCGGGGAGCTGTTTTTT
TRBJ2-7	many	TRBD1	TRBV7-2	CASSLDRWEREQYF	TGTGCCAGCAGCTTGGACAGGTGGGAGCGCGAGCAGTACTTC
TRBJ1-6	many	-	TRBV7-9	CASSFTGLPSSYNSPLHF	TGTGCCAGCAGCTTTACCGGACTACCTAGCTCCTATAATTCACCCCTCCACTTT
TRBJ2-7	-	TRBD1	TRBV6-1	CASSVSGTGAYEQYF	TGTGCCAGCAGTGTCTCCGGGACAGGGGCCTACGAGCAGTACTTC
TRBJ1-3	-	TRBD1	TRBV10-3	CAISDTRQGARNTIYF	TGTGCCATCAGTGATACTCGGCAGGGGGCTAGAAACACCATATATTTT
TRBJ1-5	many	-	TRBV6-1	CASSEGTGLAIQPQHF	TGTGCCAGCAGTGAGGGAACAGGCCTAGCAATTCAGCCCCAGCATTTT
TRBJ1-2	many	-	TRBV6-1	CASSPSEGGYGYTF	TGTGCCAGCAGTCCTTCGGAAGGGGGCTATGGCTACACCTTC
TRBJ2-7	many	TRBD1	TRBV20-1	CSAKGPGQGAGEQYF	TGCAGTGCAAAGGGGCCGGGACAGGGGGCGGGAGAGCAGTACTTC
TRBJ2-7	many	-	TRBV19	CASSMGRLGHSYEQYF	TGTGCCAGTAGTATGGGACGCCTAGGCCATTCCTACGAGCAGTACTTC
TRBJ2-7	-	-	TRBV18	CASSPRGRPSSYEQYF	TGTGCCAGCTCACCACGGGGCAGGCCTAGCTCCTACGAGCAGTACTTC
TRBJ2-2	many	-	TRBV28	CASSTEGSWSGPGELFF	TGTGCCAGCAGCACGGAGGGGTCTTGGAGTGGACCCGGGGAGCTGTTTTTT
TRBJ1-2	many	-	TRBV4-3	CASSQDLGGGYTF	TGCGCCAGCAGCCAAGACCTGGGGGGTGGCTACACCTTC
TRBJ2-5	many	-	TRBV2	CASSVRTSFQETQYF	TGTGCCAGCAGCGTGCGTACTAGCTTTCAAGAGACCCAGTACTTC
TRBJ1-2	many	-	TRBV18	CASSPRPSGYTF	TGTGCCAGCTCACCACGGCCCTCCGGCTACACCTTC
TRBJ2-7	many	-	TRBV6-2/TRBV6-3	CASSYAGTNYEQYF	TGTGCCAGCAGTTACGCCGGGACAAATTACGAGCAGTACTTC
TRBJ2-7	many	-	TRBV30	CAWSSLYEQYF	TGTGCCTGGAGTTCCCTGTACGAGCAGTACTTC
TRBJ2-4	-	-	TRBV30	CAWSPDLLAKNIQYF	TGTGCCTGGAGTCCTGACCTACTAGCCAAAAACATTCAGTACTTC
TRBJ2-3	many	TRBD2	TRBV2	CASRKGLAGPSTDTQYF	TGTGCCAGCAGGAAGGGACTAGCGGGGCCTAGCACAGATACGCAGTATTTT
TRBJ2-7	many	-	TRBV6-1	CASSVDSASYEQYF	TGTGCCAGCAGTGTGGACAGTGCAAGCTACGAGCAGTACTTC
TRBJ2-2	many	TRBD1	TRBV11-2	CASSLRGQYYTGELFF	TGTGCCAGCAGCCTCAGGGGACAGTACTACACCGGGGAGCTGTTTTTT
TRBJ1-1	many	-	TRBV19	CASSPGPFLGPEAFF	TGTGCCAGTAGTCCTGGACCCTTCCTGGGGCCTGAAGCTTTCTTT
TRBJ1-2	many	TRBD1	TRBV12-3/TRBV12-4	CASSFQLGDRASGYTF	TGTGCCAGCAGTTTCCAGTTGGGGGACAGGGCGTCGGGCTACACCTTC
TRBJ2-5	few	TRBD2	TRBV28	CASSSTTGLAGMYQETQYF	TGTGCCAGCAGTTCAACTACCGGACTAGCGGGGATGTACCAAGAGACCCAGTACTTC
TRBJ1-5	-	-	TRBV7-2	CASSSPDRSHLPQHF	TGTGCCAGCAGCTCCCCGGACAGAAGCCATCTGCCCCAGCATTTT
TRBJ1-1	many	-	TRBV6-1	CASRLRDTYEAFF	TGTGCCAGCAGACTCCGGGACACATATGAAGCTTTCTTT
TRBJ1-1	many	-	TRBV30	CAWSRTRTPEAFF	TGTGCCTGGAGTCGCACTCGGACACCTGAAGCTTTCTTT